This record concerns one T cell receptor (beta chain) sequence. Its antigen is still unknown. No base-level quality is on record; no much larger clone is a single base apart. The method was RT-PCR. These reads were obtained on a NextSeq 550. In-frame beta chains were kept once TCRdb had trimmed the public reads at Q25 with fastp and called clones with MiXCR. Rows are combined by CDR3 protein, so each entry shows the most common genes and DNA. The sample records over 400,000 distinct CDR3 sequences, 16% of which are singletons. The leading ten clones occupy 7% to 7.5% of the sample. CDR1 and CDR2, per the germline V gene (reference sequence), are DFQATT and SNEGSKA. From the cysteine through the phenylalanine, the CDR3 covers 9 amino acids. The only DNA kept is the CDR3, 27 bases in frame from the first base. V is cut by 6 bases and J by 4 bases, and the space between the germline ends is 2 bases. This sample was taken from a study of patients and donors after allogeneic stem cell transplantation (dated by TCRdb to about 2020).

The sample consisted of blood, either unsorted or a sorted T cell fraction (not recorded which). The receptor was isolated from a human donor who was either an allogeneic HSCT recipient or a stem cell or donor lymphocyte infusion donor (not recorded which). It is not recorded whose cells these are; they may come from a transplant donor. The V gene is TRBV20-1 and the J gene is TRBJ2-3, with the D gene not confidently named. The DNA sequence is as follows: TGCAGTGCCCCAGATACGCAGTATTTT. Its protein reads: CSAPDTQYF.